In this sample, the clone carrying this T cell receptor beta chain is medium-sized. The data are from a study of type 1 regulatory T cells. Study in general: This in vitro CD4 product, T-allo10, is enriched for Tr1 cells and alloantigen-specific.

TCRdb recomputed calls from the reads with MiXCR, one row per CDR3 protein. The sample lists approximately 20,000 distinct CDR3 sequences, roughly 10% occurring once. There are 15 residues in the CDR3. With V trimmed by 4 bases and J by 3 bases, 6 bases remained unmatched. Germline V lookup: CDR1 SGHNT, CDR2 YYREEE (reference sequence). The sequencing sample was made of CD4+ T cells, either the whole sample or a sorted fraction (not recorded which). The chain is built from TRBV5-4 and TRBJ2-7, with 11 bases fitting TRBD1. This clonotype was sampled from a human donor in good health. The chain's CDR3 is CASSGQGASHYEQYF. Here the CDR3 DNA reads TGTGCCAGCAGCGGACAGGGGGCATCGCACTACGAGCAGTACTTC.